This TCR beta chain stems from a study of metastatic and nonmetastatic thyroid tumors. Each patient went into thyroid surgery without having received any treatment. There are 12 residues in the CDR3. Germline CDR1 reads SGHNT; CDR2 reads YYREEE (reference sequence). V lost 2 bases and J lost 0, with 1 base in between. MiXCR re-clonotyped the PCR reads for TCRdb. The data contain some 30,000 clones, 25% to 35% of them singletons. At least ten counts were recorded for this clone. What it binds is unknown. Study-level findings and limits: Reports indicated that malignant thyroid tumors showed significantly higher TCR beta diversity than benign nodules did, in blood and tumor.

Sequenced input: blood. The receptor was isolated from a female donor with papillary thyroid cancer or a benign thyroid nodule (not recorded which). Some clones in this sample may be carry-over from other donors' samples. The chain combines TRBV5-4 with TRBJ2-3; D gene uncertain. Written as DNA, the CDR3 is TGTGCCAGCAGCTTAAGCACAGATACGCAGTATTTT. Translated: CASSLSTDTQYF.